These 31 T cell receptor beta chains were sequenced from one sample in a study of long-term antiretroviral therapy in people with HIV. Survey-level resolution applied to immunoSEQ assay v3.0. The data were produced by immunoSEQ multiplex PCR, yet TCRdb's version contains in-frame clones alone and is incomplete. The sample has over 25,000 clones, approximately 96% seen once. Sequencing was performed on unsorted PBMCs, taken approximately 6.8 years after starting antiretroviral therapy. Source of these receptors: a man aged 25-40 years with HIV.

V usage is TRBV6-6 and J usage is TRBJ2-2; 8 positions match TRBD2. The germline gives CDR1 MNHNY, CDR2 SVGAGI (reference sequence). Losses at the gene ends were 7 bases for V and 1 base for J; bases not matched to a gene: 5. This CDR3 comprises 15 residues. The CDR3 is CASKGTRRNTGELFF. The CDR3 nucleotides read TGTGCCAGCAAGGGGACTAGGAGGAACACCGGGGAGCTGTTTTTT.

V is TRBV5-4 and J is TRBJ2-1; D gene ambiguous. V lost 0 bases to trimming and J lost 6 bases, with 4 bases between them. This CDR3 is built from 12 residues. Germline-derived CDR1 and CDR2 are SGHNT and YYREEE (reference sequence). CDR3 nucleotides: TGTGCCAGCAGCTTGGACGCCAATGAGCAGTTCTTC. Its protein is CASSLDANEQFF. The whole variable domain, filled in from reference TRBV5-4 and TRBJ2-1, reads ETGVTQSPTHLIKTRGQQVTLRCSSQSGHNTVSWYQQALGQGPQFIFQYYREEENGRGNFPPRFSGLQFPNYSSELNVNALELDDSALYLCASSLDANEQFFGPGTRLTVL.

This clone showed up just once. The rearrangement uses TRBV7-6 and TRBJ2-1, with D possibly being TRBD1 (6 bases). Trimming took 0 bases from V and 9 from J, leaving 15 bases between them. The CDR3 is 15 amino acids. CDR1 is SGHVS, CDR2 FNYEAQ, per germline. CDR3 residues: CASSLAGRGISEQFF. DNA of the CDR3: TGTGCCAGCAGCTTAGCCGGCAGGGGAATAAGTGAGCAGTTCTTC. Complete variable domain (other parts from reference TRBV7-6 and TRBJ2-1): GAGVSQSPRYKVTKRGQDVALRCDPISGHVSLYWYRQALGQGPEFLTYFNYEAQQDKSGLPNDRFSAERPEGSISTLTIQRTEQRDSAMYRCASSLAGRGISEQFFGPGTRLTVL.

V and J are TRBV30 and TRBJ2-2; 7 positions agree with TRBD2. Germline lookup yields CDR1 GTSNPN and CDR2 SVGIG (reference sequence). With 0 bases clipped from V and 3 bases from J, the junction kept 7 bases outside the gene matches. The CDR3 has 16 residues. CDR3 sequence (DNA): TGTGCCTGGAGTGTACGGGGAGGGTGGGACACCGGGGAGCTGTTTTTT. This encodes CAWSVRGGWDTGELFF.

The J gene is TRBJ1-4, the V gene TRBV4-3, with 10 bases lining up with TRBD1. CDR1 is LGHNA and CDR2 is YSLEER in the germline V gene. The CDR3 loop spans 15 amino acids. The V gene end was trimmed by 0 bases and the J gene end by 8 bases; junction bases not matched to a gene: 3. The CDR3 protein is CASSQDGQGEEKLFF. Here the CDR3 DNA reads TGCGCCAGCAGCCAAGATGGACAGGGGGAGGAAAAACTGTTTTTT.

The chain joins TRBV9 to TRBJ2-1; D unclear. V was clipped by 0 bases and J by 10 bases, with 11 bases between them. CDR1 is SGDLS, CDR2 YYNGEE, per germline. The CDR3 spans 13 residues. The DNA of the CDR3 is TGTGCCAGCAGCGTAGGGCCCCTAGGGGAGCAGTTCTTC. Translated: CASSVGPLGEQFF. The whole variable domain, remainder taken from reference TRBV9 and TRBJ2-1, is DSGVTQTPKHLITATGQRVTLRCSPRSGDLSVYWYQQSLDQGLQFLIQYYNGEERAKGNILERFSAQQFPDLHSELNLSSLELGDSALYFCASSVGPLGEQFFGPGTRLTVL.

Written as DNA, the CDR3 is TGTGCCAGCAGGGTAATATCGGCTGGCTACACCTTC. Protein sequence: CASRVISAGYTF. The chain is built from TRBV2 and TRBJ1-2; D gene ambiguous. The CDR3 covers 12 residues. Germline V gene lookup returns CDR1 SNHLY and CDR2 FYNNEI. Trimming cost V 6 bases and J 7 bases, with 12 bases left between them.

The chain combines TRBV9 with TRBJ1-1; D perhaps matches TRBD1 (5 bases). The CDR3 is 18 residues long. V shed 2 bases and J shed 3 bases, with 23 bases lying between them. Germline assignment: CDR1 SGDLS and CDR2 YYNGEE. Here the CDR3 DNA reads TGTGCCAGCAGCGTGACCTCGGGACGGCTCACATGGGACACTGAAGCTTTCTTT. This gives the protein CASSVTSGRLTWDTEAFF.

The V gene is TRBV6-5, the J gene TRBJ2-7; D remains ambiguous. The CDR3 sequence is 15 residues long. Germline values: CDR1 MNHEY, CDR2 SVGAGI. V gave up 8 bases and J gave up 0 bases, with 17 bases separating them. The CDR3 sequence: CASSRVAVSSYEQYF. CDR3 DNA: TGTGCCAGCTCACGGGTGGCGGTCAGCTCCTACGAGCAGTACTTC.

In the case of this clone: The junction departs from the called germline gene at one end, perhaps through a read error. Other DNA sequences of this sample code for an identical CDR3. V gene TRBV6-5 combines with J gene TRBJ2-2, with D perhaps given as TRBD1 or TRBD2 (5 bases each). This CDR3 spans 15 amino acids. CDR1 is MNHEY, CDR2 SVGAGI, per germline. The CDR3 DNA sequence: TGCGCCAGCAGTCGGGACGCAGCGAACACCGGGGAGCTGTTTTTT. Translating it yields CASSRDAANTGELFF.

The chain employs TRBV10-3 and TRBJ2-3, with 7 bases that match TRBD1. The germline V gene encodes CDR1 ENHRY and CDR2 SYGVKD. V dropped 3 bases and J dropped 3; count of bases not matched to a gene: 6. The CDR3 covers 15 residues. CDR3 nucleotide sequence: TGTGCCATCAGTGACGCGACAGGGACGACAGATACGCAGTATTTT. Translated: CAISDATGTTDTQYF.

This clone has only one observation. The chain couples TRBV20-1 to TRBJ2-1; D gene unclear. From germline, CDR1 is DFQATT and CDR2 SNEGSKA (reference sequence). This CDR3 region has 11 residues. The V and J ends lost 3 bases and 9 bases respectively, with 9 bases between them. The CDR3: CSASLGPEQFF. The CDR3 DNA reads TGCAGTGCTAGTCTAGGGCCTGAGCAGTTCTTC.

This sequence joins TRBV13 and TRBJ2-5, with D perhaps TRBD1 (6 bases). Looked up from germline, CDR1 is PRHDT and CDR2 is FYEKMQ (reference sequence). V was trimmed by 5 bases and J by 2 bases, leaving 15 bases between them. The CDR3 runs 15 residues. The CDR3 reads CASSRLSGTQETQYF. The CDR3, as DNA: TGTGCCAGCAGCCGGCTCTCCGGGACACAAGAGACCCAGTACTTC.

This rearrangement joins TRBV5-5 to TRBJ1-3; D is ambiguous. Germline V gene lookup returns CDR1 SGHKS and CDR2 YYEKEE (reference sequence). The CDR3 runs 14 residues. Trimming shortened V by 3 bases and J by 2 bases, and 9 bases separated the two germline ends. The CDR3 sequence is CASSSGTTGNTIYF. The CDR3 coding sequence is TGTGCCAGCAGCTCGGGTACAACTGGAAACACCATATATTTT.

The chain is built from TRBV7-2 and TRBJ2-2; D is unclear. Germline lookup yields CDR1 SGHTA and CDR2 FQGNSA. This CDR3 has 14 residues. Trimming took off 3 bases at V and 2 bases at J, with 7 bases between the two ends. DNA for the CDR3: TGTGCCAGCAGCTTCAGTCCTAACACCGGGGAGCTGTTTTTT. This codes for CASSFSPNTGELFF.

This clone appeared once. The chain recombines TRBV18 with TRBJ1-1, with D tentatively TRBD1 (6 bases). Germline loops: CDR1 KGHSH, CDR2 LQKENI. The CDR3 spans 16 residues. The V and J ends lost 0 bases and 7 bases respectively, with 18 bases between them. In DNA, the CDR3 is TGTGCCAGCTCACCACCTTTGCCCCAACAGGGAAATGAAGCTTTCTTT. It encodes CASSPPLPQQGNEAFF. The variable domain in full, completed from reference TRBV18 and TRBJ1-1, reads NAGVMQNPRHLVRRRGQEARLRCSPMKGHSHVYWYRQLPEEGLKFMVYLQKENIIDESGMPKERFSAEFPKEGPSILRIQQVVRGDSAAYFCASSPPLPQQGNEAFFGQGTRLTVV.

The rearrangement uses TRBV6-5 and TRBJ2-2; tentatively, D is TRBD2 (7 bases). In germline, CDR1 is MNHEY, CDR2 SVGAGI. The V gene lost 6 bases and the J gene lost 11 bases, with 16 bases spanning the gap. The length of the CDR3 is 13 residues. CDR3 amino acids: CASRGGVVGELFF. CDR3 DNA: TGTGCCAGCAGAGGGGGGGTGGTTGGCGAGCTGTTTTTT.

The CDR3 region is CASSHRGTGANVLTF. CDR3 DNA sequence: TGTGCCAGCAGCCACCGGGGAACTGGGGCCAACGTCCTGACTTTC. This chain uses TRBV6-5 with TRBJ2-6; TRBD2 is a possible D gene (5 bases). CDR1 MNHEY and CDR2 SVGAGI come from the germline V gene. The CDR3 extends over 15 amino acids. The V end lost 6 bases, the J end lost 2 bases, and 11 bases lay between the germline ends.

The genes are TRBV9 and TRBJ1-4; tentative D call: TRBD1 (5 bases). Trimming pared 2 bases from V and 5 bases from J, leaving 13 bases between. Germline CDR1 and CDR2: SGDLS and YYNGEE. There are 15 residues in the CDR3. This CDR3 is CASSVEGTDNEKLFF. CDR3 bases: TGTGCCAGCAGCGTCGAGGGGACGGACAATGAAAAACTGTTTTTT.

For the CDR3, the DNA is TGTGCCAGCAGCCAAGAAGCGGGGACTGCCCCCCGCCGGCAGTTCTTC. Protein product: CASSQEAGTAPRRQFF. The chain has TRBV4-2 and TRBJ2-1, with TRBD2 matching over 7 bases. From germline, CDR1 is LGHNA and CDR2 YNFKEQ. The CDR3 sequence is 16 residues long. V lost 0 bases and J lost 12; bases outside the gene matches: 14.

This clone has just one count. The chain recombines TRBV9 with TRBJ2-1; D possibly uses TRBD1 or TRBD2 (5 bases each). Deletions cut 0 bases from V and 4 bases from J, with 11 bases between. Germline CDR1 reads SGDLS; CDR2 reads YYNGEE. The length of the CDR3 is 15 residues. In nucleotides, the CDR3 is TGTGCCAGCAGCGTAGAAGGGACCCAATACAATGAGCAGTTCTTC. Protein sequence: CASSVEGTQYNEQFF.

This sequence joins TRBV4-1 and TRBJ2-7; the match to TRBD2 covers 13 bases. After removal of 4 bases from V and 2 bases from J, the junction contained 2 bases not matched to a gene. This CDR3 region has 15 residues. Germline lookup yields CDR1 MGHRA and CDR2 YSYEKL. In DNA, the CDR3 is TGCGCCAGCAGCCCGGGGACTAGCGGGACCTACGAGCAGTACTTC. It codes for CASSPGTSGTYEQYF.

The chain combines TRBV5-6 with TRBJ1-3; no reliable D call. The CDR3 covers 15 residues. V was clipped by 0 bases and J by 1 base, with 8 bases between them. Germline V gives CDR1 SGHDT, CDR2 YYEEEE. CDR3 nucleotide sequence: TGTGCCAGCAGCTTGGGAAAAGGTTCTGGAAACACCATATATTTT. Its protein is CASSLGKGSGNTIYF. The complete variable domain, with remaining parts taken from reference TRBV5-6 and TRBJ1-3, reads DAGVTQSPTHLIKTRGQQVTLRCSPKSGHDTVSWYQQALGQGPQFIFQYYEEEERQRGNFPDRFSGHQFPNYSSELNVNALLLGDSALYLCASSLGKGSGNTIYFGEGSWLTVV.

The gene calls are TRBV19 and TRBJ2-3; TRBD2 might be the D (6 bases). Per the germline V gene, CDR1 is LNHDA and CDR2 is SQIVND (reference sequence). The V and J ends lost 7 bases and 1 base respectively, with 9 bases between them. The CDR3 contains 13 residues. The CDR3 nucleotides are TGTGCCAGTAATGTAGCGGGCACAGATACGCAGTATTTT. Translation: CASNVAGTDTQYF.

The V gene is TRBV6-1, the J gene TRBJ2-6; D is unresolved. The CDR3 length is 13 residues. Trimming left V 5 bases short and J 4 bases short, with 6 bases between. Germline V gene sequence: CDR1 MNHNS, CDR2 SASEGT. The CDR3 protein is CASSPRGANVLTF. CDR3 DNA: TGTGCCAGCAGTCCACGCGGGGCCAACGTCCTGACTTTC.

The chain combines TRBV6-5 with TRBJ1-3; TRBD1 aligns across 8 bases. The CDR3 has 15 amino acids. V lost 11 bases to trimming and J lost 0 bases; unmatched junction nucleotides: 9. CDR1 is MNHEY and CDR2 is SVGAGI in the germline V gene. CDR3 coding DNA: TGTGCCTCCCGTCGACAGGGGATCTCTGGAAACACCATATATTTT. This encodes CASRRQGISGNTIYF.

This clone was seen a handful of times. The CDR3 is CAISAGVYEQYF. The CDR3 nucleotides are TGTGCCATCAGCGCGGGAGTCTACGAGCAGTACTTC. The chain combines TRBV10-3 with TRBJ2-7; TRBD2 matches 7 bases. Germline-derived CDR1 and CDR2 are ENHRY and SYGVKD. The CDR3 spans 12 residues. The V segment lost 6 bases and the J segment 3 bases; nucleotides outside the gene matches: 2.

The V call is TRBV7-9, the J call TRBJ1-2, with D uncertain. The CDR3 covers 11 residues. V lost 5 bases, J lost 12 bases, and 13 bases lay in between. From germline, CDR1 is SEHNR and CDR2 FQNEAQ (reference sequence). The CDR3 protein is CASSKIAGDTF. The CDR3 nucleotides are TGTGCCAGCAGCAAGATTGCCGGGGACACCTTC. The whole variable domain, filled in from reference TRBV7-9 and TRBJ1-2, reads DTGVSQNPRHKITKRGQNVTFRCDPISEHNRLYWYRQTLGQGPEFLTYFQNEAQLEKSRLLSDRFSAERPKGSFSTLEIQRTEQGDSAMYLCASSKIAGDTFGSGTRLTVV.

This clone was observed once. J is TRBJ1-5 and V is TRBV6-1; D possibly corresponds to TRBD1 (5 bases). The germline V gene has CDR1 MNHNS and CDR2 SASEGT. Trimming shortened V by 4 bases and J by 1 base, and 14 bases separated the two germline ends. CDR3 size: 16 residues. The CDR3 protein is CASSGGTGLSNQPQHF. CDR3 nucleotides: TGTGCCAGCAGTGGAGGGACGGGCCTAAGCAATCAGCCCCAGCATTTT.

This clone was observed a single time. The chain links TRBV4-3 to TRBJ1-2; D gene uncertain. CDR1 and CDR2 (germline): LGHNA, YSLEER. The CDR3 runs 13 residues. The V gene lost 1 base and the J gene lost 5 bases, with 8 bases spanning the gap. In nucleotides, the CDR3 is TGCGCCAGCAGCCAAGGCGCGGAGTATGGCTACACCTTC. Encoded protein: CASSQGAEYGYTF.

This clone was seen once. The chain combines TRBV7-3 with TRBJ2-1; no firm D call. CDR3 length: 14 amino acids. V lost 5 bases to trimming and J lost 5 bases, with 13 bases between them. Germline assignment: CDR1 SGHTA and CDR2 FQGTGA. The CDR3 sequence is CASSVSSTHNEQFF. CDR3 DNA sequence: TGTGCCAGCAGCGTTTCGTCTACCCACAATGAGCAGTTCTTC.